This T cell receptor (beta chain) was sequenced during a study of shared clonotypes between healthy human individuals. Study results and limitations: Among donors, sharing of clonotypes was expected to be affected by sequencing depth.

TCRdb's table, derived via immunoSEQ multiplex PCR, lists solely in-frame clones and lacks some. The sample lists more than 2,000,000 clones, around 90% occurring once. CDR1 is KGHSH and CDR2 is LQKENI in the germline V gene. With V trimmed by 3 bases and J by 10 bases, 10 bases remained unmatched. The CDR3 contains 15 residues. Notes on this clone: What it recognizes is unknown.

The sequence was obtained from a man between 18 and 35 years old in good health. The chain couples TRBV18 to TRBJ1-1, with 11 bases identical to TRBD1. The sequenced material came from naive CD4+ T cells sorted from blood. The subset here: CD45RA+ positively selected. CDR3 sequence (DNA): TGTGCCAGCTCACCGGGGACAGGGGGTGGGAGCGGAGCTTTCTTT. Encoded protein: CASSPGTGGGSGAFF. The whole variable domain, remainder taken from reference TRBV18 and TRBJ1-1, is NAGVMQNPRHLVRRRGQEARLRCSPMKGHSHVYWYRQLPEEGLKFMVYLQKENIIDESGMPKERFSAEFPKEGPSILRIQQVVRGDSAAYFCASSPGTGGGSGAFFGQGTRLTVV.